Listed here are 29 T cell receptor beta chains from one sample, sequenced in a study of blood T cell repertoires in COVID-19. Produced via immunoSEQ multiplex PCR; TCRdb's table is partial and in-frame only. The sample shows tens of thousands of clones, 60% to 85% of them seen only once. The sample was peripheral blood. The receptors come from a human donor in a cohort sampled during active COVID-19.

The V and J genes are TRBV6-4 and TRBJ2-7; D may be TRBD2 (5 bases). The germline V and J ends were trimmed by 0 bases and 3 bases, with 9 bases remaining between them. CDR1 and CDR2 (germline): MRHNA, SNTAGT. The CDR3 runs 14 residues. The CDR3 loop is CASSDSDSHYEQYF. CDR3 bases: TGTGCCAGCAGTGACTCGGACTCGCACTACGAGCAGTACTTC.

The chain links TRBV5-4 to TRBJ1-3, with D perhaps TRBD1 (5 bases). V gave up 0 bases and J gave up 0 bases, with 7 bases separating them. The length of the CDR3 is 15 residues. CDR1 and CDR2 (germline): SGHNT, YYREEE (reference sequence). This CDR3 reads CASSLAQGSGNTIYF. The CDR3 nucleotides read TGTGCCAGCAGCTTGGCCCAGGGCTCTGGAAACACCATATATTTT. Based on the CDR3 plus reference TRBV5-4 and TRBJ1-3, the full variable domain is ETGVTQSPTHLIKTRGQQVTLRCSSQSGHNTVSWYQQALGQGPQFIFQYYREEENGRGNFPPRFSGLQFPNYSSELNVNALELDDSALYLCASSLAQGSGNTIYFGEGSWLTVV.

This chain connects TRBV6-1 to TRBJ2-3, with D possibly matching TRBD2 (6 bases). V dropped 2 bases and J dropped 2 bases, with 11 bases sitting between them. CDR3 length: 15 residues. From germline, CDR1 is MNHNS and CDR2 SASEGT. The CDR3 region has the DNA TGTGCCAGCAGTGAAATGCGGGGACCCACAGATACGCAGTATTTT. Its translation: CASSEMRGPTDTQYF.

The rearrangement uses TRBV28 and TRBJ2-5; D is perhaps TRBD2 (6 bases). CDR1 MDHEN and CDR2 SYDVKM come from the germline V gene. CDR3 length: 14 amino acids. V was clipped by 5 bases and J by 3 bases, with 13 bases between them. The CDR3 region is CASSITGSKETQYF. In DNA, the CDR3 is TGTGCCAGCAGTATCACCGGGAGTAAAGAGACCCAGTACTTC. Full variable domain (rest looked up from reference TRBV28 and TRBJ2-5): DVKVTQSSRYLVKRTGEKVFLECVQDMDHENMFWYRQDPGLGLRLIYFSYDVKMKEKGDIPEGYSVSREKKERFSLILESASTNQTSMYLCASSITGSKETQYFGPGTRLLVL.

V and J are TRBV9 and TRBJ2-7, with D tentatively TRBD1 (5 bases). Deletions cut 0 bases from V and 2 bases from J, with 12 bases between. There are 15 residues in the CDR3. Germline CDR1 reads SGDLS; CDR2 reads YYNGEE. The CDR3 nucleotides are TGTGCCAGCAGCGTAGGCTGGGCAGGGACCTACGAGCAGTACTTC. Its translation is CASSVGWAGTYEQYF.

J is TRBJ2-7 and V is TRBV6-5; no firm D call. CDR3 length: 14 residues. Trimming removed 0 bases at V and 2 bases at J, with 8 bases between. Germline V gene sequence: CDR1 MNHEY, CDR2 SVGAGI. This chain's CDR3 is CASSYSDNPYEQYF. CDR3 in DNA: TGTGCCAGCAGTTACTCCGACAATCCCTACGAGCAGTACTTC.

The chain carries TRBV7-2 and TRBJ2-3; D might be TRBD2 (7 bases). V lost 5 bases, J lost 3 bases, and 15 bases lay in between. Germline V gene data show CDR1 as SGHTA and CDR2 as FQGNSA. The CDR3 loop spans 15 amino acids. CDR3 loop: CASSKRGQVTDTQYF. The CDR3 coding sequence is TGTGCCAGCAGCAAGCGGGGACAAGTGACAGATACGCAGTATTTT. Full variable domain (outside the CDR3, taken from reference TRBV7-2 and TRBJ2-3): GAGVSQSPSNKVTEKGKDVELRCDPISGHTALYWYRQSLGQGLEFLIYFQGNSAPDKSGLPSDRFSAERTGGSVSTLTIQRTQQEDSAVYLCASSKRGQVTDTQYFGPGTRLTVL.

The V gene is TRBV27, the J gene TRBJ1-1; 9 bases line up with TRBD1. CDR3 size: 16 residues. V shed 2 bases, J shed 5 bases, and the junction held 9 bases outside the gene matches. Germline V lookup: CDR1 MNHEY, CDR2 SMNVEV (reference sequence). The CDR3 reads CASSLPPGQGRTEAFF. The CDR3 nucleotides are TGTGCCAGCAGTTTACCCCCGGGACAGGGAAGGACTGAAGCTTTCTTT.

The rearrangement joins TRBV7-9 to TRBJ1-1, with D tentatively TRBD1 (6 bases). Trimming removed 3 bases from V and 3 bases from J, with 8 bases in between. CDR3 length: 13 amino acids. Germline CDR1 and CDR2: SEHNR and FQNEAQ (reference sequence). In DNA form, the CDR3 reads TGTGCCAGCAGCTTTTCAGGGGACACTGAAGCTTTCTTT. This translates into CASSFSGDTEAFF.

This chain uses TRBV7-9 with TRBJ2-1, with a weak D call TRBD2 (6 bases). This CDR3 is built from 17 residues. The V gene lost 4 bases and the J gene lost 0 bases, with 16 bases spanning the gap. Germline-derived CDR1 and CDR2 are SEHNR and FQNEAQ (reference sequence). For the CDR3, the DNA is TGTGCCAGCAGCTCCCAGTGGCGGGGTAGCTCCTACAATGAGCAGTTCTTC. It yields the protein CASSSQWRGSSYNEQFF.

The CDR3 DNA is TGCGCCAGCAGGCTCGGGGGGGTCTACAATGAGCAGTTCTTC. This encodes CASRLGGVYNEQFF. The chain recombines TRBV5-1 with TRBJ2-1; 8 positions match TRBD2. The CDR3 runs to 14 residues. V trimming: 5 bases; J trimming: 3 bases; junction bases outside the gene matches: 4. Per germline, CDR1 SGHRS and CDR2 YFSETQ.

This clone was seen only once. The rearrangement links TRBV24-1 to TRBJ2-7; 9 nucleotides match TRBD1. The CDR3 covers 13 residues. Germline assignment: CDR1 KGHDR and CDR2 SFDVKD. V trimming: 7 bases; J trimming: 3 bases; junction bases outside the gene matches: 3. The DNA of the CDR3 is TGTGCCACCAGGACAGGGGGGAACTACGAGCAGTACTTC. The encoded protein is CATRTGGNYEQYF.

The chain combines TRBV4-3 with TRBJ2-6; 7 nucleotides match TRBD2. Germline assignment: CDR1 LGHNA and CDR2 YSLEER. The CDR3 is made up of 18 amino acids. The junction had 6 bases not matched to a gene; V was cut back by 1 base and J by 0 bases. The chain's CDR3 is CASSQAGEGTSGANVLTF. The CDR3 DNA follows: TGCGCCAGCAGCCAAGCCGGGGAGGGAACCTCTGGGGCCAACGTCCTGACTTTC.

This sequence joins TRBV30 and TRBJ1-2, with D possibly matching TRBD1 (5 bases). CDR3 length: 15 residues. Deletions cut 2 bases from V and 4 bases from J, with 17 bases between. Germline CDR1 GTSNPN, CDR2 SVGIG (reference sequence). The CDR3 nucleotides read TGTGCCTGGAGTACCCAATGGGGGGGAGGCTATGGCTACACCTTC. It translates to CAWSTQWGGGYGYTF.

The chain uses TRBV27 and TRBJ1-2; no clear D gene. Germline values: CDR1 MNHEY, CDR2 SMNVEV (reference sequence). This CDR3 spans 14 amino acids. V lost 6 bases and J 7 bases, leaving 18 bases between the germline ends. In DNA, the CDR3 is TGTGCCAGCAGGCAAGCGGGGAGCTCTGGTGGCTACACCTTC. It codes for CASRQAGSSGGYTF.

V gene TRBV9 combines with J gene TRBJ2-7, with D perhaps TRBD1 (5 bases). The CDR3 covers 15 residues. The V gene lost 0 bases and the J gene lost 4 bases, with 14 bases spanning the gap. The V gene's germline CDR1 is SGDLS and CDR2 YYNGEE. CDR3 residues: CASSVGRAGIYEQYF. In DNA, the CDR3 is TGTGCCAGCAGCGTAGGTCGCGCAGGGATATACGAGCAGTACTTC. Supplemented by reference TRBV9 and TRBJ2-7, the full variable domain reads DSGVTQTPKHLITATGQRVTLRCSPRSGDLSVYWYQQSLDQGLQFLIQYYNGEERAKGNILERFSAQQFPDLHSELNLSSLELGDSALYFCASSVGRAGIYEQYFGPGTRLTVT.

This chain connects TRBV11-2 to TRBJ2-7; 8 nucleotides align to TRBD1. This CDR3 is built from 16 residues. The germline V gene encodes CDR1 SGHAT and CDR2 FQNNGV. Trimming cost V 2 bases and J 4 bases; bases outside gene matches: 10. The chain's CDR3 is CASSLSAGQGSYEQYF. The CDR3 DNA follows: TGTGCCAGCAGCTTATCCGCCGGACAGGGAAGTTACGAGCAGTACTTC.

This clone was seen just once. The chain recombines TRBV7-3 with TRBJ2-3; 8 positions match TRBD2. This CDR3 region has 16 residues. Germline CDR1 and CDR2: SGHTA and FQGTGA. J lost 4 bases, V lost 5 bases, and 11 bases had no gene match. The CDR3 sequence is CASSPPGGRSADTQYF. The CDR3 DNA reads TGTGCCAGCAGCCCCCCGGGGGGGAGAAGCGCAGATACGCAGTATTTT.

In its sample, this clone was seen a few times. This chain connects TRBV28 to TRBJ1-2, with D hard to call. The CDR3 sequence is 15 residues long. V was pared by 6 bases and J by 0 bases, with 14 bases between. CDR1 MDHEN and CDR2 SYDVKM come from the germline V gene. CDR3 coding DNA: TGTGCCAGCAGGCCCTTCCCCGGGACTAACTATGGCTACACCTTC. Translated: CASRPFPGTNYGYTF.

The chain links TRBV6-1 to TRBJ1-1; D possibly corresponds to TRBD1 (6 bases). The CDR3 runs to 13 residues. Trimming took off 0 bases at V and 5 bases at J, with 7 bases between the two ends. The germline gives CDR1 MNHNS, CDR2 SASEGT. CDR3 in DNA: TGTGCCAGCAGTGAAGCTAGGGGGACTGAAGCTTTCTTT. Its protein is CASSEARGTEAFF.

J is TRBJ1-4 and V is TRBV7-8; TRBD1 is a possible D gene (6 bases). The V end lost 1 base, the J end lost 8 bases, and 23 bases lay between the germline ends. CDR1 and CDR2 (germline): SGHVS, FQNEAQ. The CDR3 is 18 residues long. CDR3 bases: TGTGCCAGCAGCTTAGTAGGGGGTCGGGGACGGAGGTGGGAAAAACTGTTTTTT. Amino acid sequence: CASSLVGGRGRRWEKLFF.

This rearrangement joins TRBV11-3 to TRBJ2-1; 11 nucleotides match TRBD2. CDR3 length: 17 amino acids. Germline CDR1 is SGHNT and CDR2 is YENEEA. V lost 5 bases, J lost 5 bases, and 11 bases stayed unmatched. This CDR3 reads CASSQTVTSGANNEQFF. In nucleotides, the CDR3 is TGTGCCAGCAGCCAAACAGTGACTAGCGGGGCCAACAATGAGCAGTTCTTC.

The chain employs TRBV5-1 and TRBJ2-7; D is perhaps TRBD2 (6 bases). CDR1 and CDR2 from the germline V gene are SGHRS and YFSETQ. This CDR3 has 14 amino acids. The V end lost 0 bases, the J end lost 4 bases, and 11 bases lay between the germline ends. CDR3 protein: CASSLVGGTYEQYF. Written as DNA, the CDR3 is TGCGCCAGCAGCTTGGTCGGGGGAACTTACGAGCAGTACTTC.

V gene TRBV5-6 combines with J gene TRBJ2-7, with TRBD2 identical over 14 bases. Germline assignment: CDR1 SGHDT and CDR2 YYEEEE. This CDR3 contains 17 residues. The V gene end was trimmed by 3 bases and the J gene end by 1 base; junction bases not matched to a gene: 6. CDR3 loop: CASSWGLAGDISYEQYF. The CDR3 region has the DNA TGTGCCAGCAGCTGGGGACTAGCGGGGGACATATCCTACGAGCAGTACTTC.

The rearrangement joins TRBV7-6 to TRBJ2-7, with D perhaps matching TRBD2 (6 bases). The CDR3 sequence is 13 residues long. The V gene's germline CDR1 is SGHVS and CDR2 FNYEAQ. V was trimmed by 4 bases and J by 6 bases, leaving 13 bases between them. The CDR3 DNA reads TGTGCCAGCAGCTCAGTGGACTACTCCGAGCAGTACTTC. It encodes CASSSVDYSEQYF.

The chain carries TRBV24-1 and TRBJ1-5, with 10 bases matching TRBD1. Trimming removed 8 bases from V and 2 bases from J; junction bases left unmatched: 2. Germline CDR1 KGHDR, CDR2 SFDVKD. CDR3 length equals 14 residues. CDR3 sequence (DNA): TGTGCCACCACCGGGACAGGGGGCAATCAGCCCCAGCATTTT. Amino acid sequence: CATTGTGGNQPQHF.

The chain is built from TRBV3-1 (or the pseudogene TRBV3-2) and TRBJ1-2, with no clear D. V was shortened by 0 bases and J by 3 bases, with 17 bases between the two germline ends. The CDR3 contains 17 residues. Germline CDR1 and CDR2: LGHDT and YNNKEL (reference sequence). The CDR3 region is CASSQEGRARRDYGYTF. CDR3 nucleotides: TGTGCCAGCAGCCAAGAAGGGAGGGCTCGACGGGACTATGGCTACACCTTC.

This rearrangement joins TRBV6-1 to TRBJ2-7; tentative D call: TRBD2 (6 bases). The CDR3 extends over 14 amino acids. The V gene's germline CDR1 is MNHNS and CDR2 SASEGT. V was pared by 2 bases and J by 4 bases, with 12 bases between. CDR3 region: CASSESGWGYEQYF. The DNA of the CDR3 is TGTGCCAGCAGTGAAAGCGGGTGGGGGTACGAGCAGTACTTC.

The CDR3 sequence: CASSLLRGEAFF. CDR3 nucleotide sequence: TGTGCCAGCAGCCTCCTAAGAGGAGAAGCTTTCTTT. The chain has TRBV7-9 and TRBJ1-1; no clear D. The CDR3 loop spans 12 amino acids. V dropped 5 bases and J dropped 8 bases, with 12 bases sitting between them. Per germline, CDR1 SEHNR and CDR2 FQNEAQ (reference sequence).